This record looks at one T cell receptor beta chain sequence and its context. Its antigen is undetermined. The record originates from a study of shared clonotypes between healthy human individuals. Study-level points and caveats: Richness estimates generally favored naive over memory subsets.

The protocol was immunoSEQ multiplex PCR, while the TCRdb copy is restricted to in-frame clones and leaves out a portion. Among millions of clones listed, 85% to 95% were seen once. CD45RO-negative CD8 cells positively selected for CCR7 made up the naive population, which excluded terminally differentiated effector memory CD45RA+ cells. Germline V gives CDR1 MNHEY, CDR2 SMNVEV (reference sequence). Between the trimmed V and J ends, which lost 8 bases and 5 bases, there was a span of 21 bases. This CDR3 has 16 residues. The clonotype originates from a young man in good health. Some clones in this sample may be carry-over from other donors' samples. This chain uses TRBV27 with TRBJ1-4; D remains ambiguous. The specimen was naive CD8+ T cells from PBMCs. The CDR3 sequence is CASASIGSGENEKLFF. In DNA form, the CDR3 reads TGTGCCAGCGCCTCTATCGGGAGCGGGGAAAATGAAAAACTGTTTTTT.